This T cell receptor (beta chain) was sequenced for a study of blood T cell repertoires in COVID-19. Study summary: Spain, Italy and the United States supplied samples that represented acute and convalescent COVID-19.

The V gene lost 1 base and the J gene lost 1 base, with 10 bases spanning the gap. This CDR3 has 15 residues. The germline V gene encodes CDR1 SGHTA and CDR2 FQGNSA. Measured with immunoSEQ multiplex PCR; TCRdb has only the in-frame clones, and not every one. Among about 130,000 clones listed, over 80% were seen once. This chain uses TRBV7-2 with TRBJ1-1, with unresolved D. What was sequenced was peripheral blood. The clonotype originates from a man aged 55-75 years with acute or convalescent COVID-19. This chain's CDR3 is CASSLDLGSNTEAFF. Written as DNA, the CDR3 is TGTGCCAGCAGCTTAGATCTGGGCTCGAACACTGAAGCTTTCTTT.